This is a list of T cell receptor beta chains from one sample in a study of blood T cells in healthy people across ages. One entry per CDR3 protein, called by TCRdb with MiXCR from the 5' RACE reads. This table has about 780,000 distinct CDR3 sequences, 46% appearing once. The sample comprised blood. The receptors shown here come from a man older than 75 in good health. The CDR3 runs from the conserved cysteine through the conserved F or W. D genes are given only for firm matches. Clone sizes are given selectively: once, few, many, or a class where the clone is expanded.

>TRBV6-2/TRBV6-3|TRBJ2-1|few|-
TGTGCCAGCCTGACGGGACGGGGAATTTACAATGAGCAGTTCTTC
CASLTGRGIYNEQFF
>TRBV7-2|TRBJ2-1|-|TRBD2
TGTGCCAGCAGCCCTAGCGGGAGGAGGGACAATGAGCAGTTCTTC
CASSPSGRRDNEQFF
>TRBV7-9|TRBJ2-1|many|TRBD2
TGTGCCAGCAGCCCTCCGGGAGGGAGATACAATGAGCAGTTCTTC
CASSPPGGRYNEQFF
>TRBV4-1|TRBJ2-3|-|TRBD2
TGCGCCAGCAGCCAAGATCCGACTAGCGGGGGTGTAAGTACGCAGTATTTT
CASSQDPTSGGVSTQYF
>TRBV27|TRBJ2-3|-|TRBD2
TGTGCCAGCAGTTTCGGGACTAGCGGGATTGCAGATACGCAGTATTTT
CASSFGTSGIADTQYF
>TRBV15|TRBJ1-2|-|TRBD1
TGTGCCACCAGCCCATCCCCGACAGGGGGAGGAAACGGCTATGGCTACACCTTC
CATSPSPTGGGNGYGYTF
>TRBV4-3|TRBJ2-1|-|-
TGCGCCAGCAGCCAGTTACGGGGCTATGAGCAGTTCTTC
CASSQLRGYEQFF
>TRBV29-1|TRBJ2-3|few|TRBD2
TGCAGCGTTACCGGGACTAGCGGTGACACAGATACGCAGTATTTT
CSVTGTSGDTDTQYF
>TRBV20-1|TRBJ2-5|once|-
TGCAGTGCTAGAGTTGCAGGGAGGTTCTCTGAGACCCAGTACTTC
CSARVAGRFSETQYF
>TRBV6-2/TRBV6-3|TRBJ2-2|-|-
TGTGCCAGCGCAAACGGGGTCATCGGGGAGCTGTTTTTT
CASANGVIGELFF
>TRBV20-1|TRBJ2-1|-|TRBD2
TGCAGTGCTAGATCCCGGACTAGCGGGAGGTCTTACAATGAGCAGTTCTTC
CSARSRTSGRSYNEQFF
>TRBV25-1|TRBJ1-6|once|-
TGTGCCAGCAACCACCGGGTAAACTCACCCCTCCACTTT
CASNHRVNSPLHF
>TRBV29-1|TRBJ2-3|-|-
TGCAGCGTTGCGGCTAGCGCCGGTGGGGATACGCAGTATTTT
CSVAASAGGDTQYF
>TRBV5-1|TRBJ2-7|few|TRBD1
TGCGCCAGCAGCTTGAACCGGGGACAGGGGGCCGAGCAGTACTTC
CASSLNRGQGAEQYF
>TRBV7-3|TRBJ2-3|-|-
TGTGCCAGCAGCTTCCTCGGACCGAAAGATACGCAGTATTTT
CASSFLGPKDTQYF
>TRBV7-9|TRBJ2-2|-|-
TGTGCCAGCAGCAACAGGGCGAACACCGGGGAGCTGTTTTTT
CASSNRANTGELFF
>TRBV28|TRBJ2-1|-|TRBD2
TGTGCCAGCAGCCGACTAGCGAGCCTCTCCTACAATGAGCAGTTCTTC
CASSRLASLSYNEQFF
>TRBV7-8|TRBJ2-5|-|-
TGTGCCAGCAGTTCCCCGGGGGGCGGACTCTACAATGAGCAGTACTTC
CASSSPGGGLYNEQYF
>TRBV11-2|TRBJ1-2|-|-
TGTGCCAGCAGCTTACCGGAGGAAACTAACTATGGCTACACCTTC
CASSLPEETNYGYTF
>TRBV6-2/TRBV6-3|TRBJ1-4|-|-
TGTGCCAGCAGTTACAGCCGGAGCAATGAAAAACTGTTTTTT
CASSYSRSNEKLFF
>TRBV5-1|TRBJ2-7|-|-
TGCGCCAGCAGCTTGCGAGGTATTCCCTACGAGCAGTACTTC
CASSLRGIPYEQYF
>TRBV13|TRBJ2-7|few|TRBD2
TGTGCCAGCAGCCAGGGGACTAGCGGGGCTCGGGAGCAGTACTTC
CASSQGTSGAREQYF
>TRBV10-1|TRBJ1-5|-|-
TGCGCCCGCAGTGGTCCAGGCAATCAGCCCCAGCATTTT
CARSGPGNQPQHF
>TRBV10-3|TRBJ1-2|-|-
TGTGCCACCTCGCCTCCCAGAAGCCCTAACTATGGCTACACCTTC
CATSPPRSPNYGYTF
>TRBV2|TRBJ2-1|-|TRBD2
TGTGCCAGCAGTGCAAGGCTAGCGGGGGCATACAATGAGCAGTTCTTC
CASSARLAGAYNEQFF
>TRBV29-1|TRBJ1-1|-|-
TGCAGCGTTGAACCTAGGACAGCGAACACTGAAGCTTTCTTT
CSVEPRTANTEAFF
>TRBV7-2|TRBJ1-6|few|TRBD1
TGTGCCAGCAGCTTAGGACGACAGGGAAGCTCCTATAATTCACCCCTCCACTTT
CASSLGRQGSSYNSPLHF
>TRBV20-1|TRBJ2-3|few|TRBD1
TGCAGTGCTGAGGGACAGTATAACACAGATACGCAGTATTTT
CSAEGQYNTDTQYF
>TRBV12-3/TRBV12-4|TRBJ1-2|few|TRBD1
TGTGCCAGCAAACCGGGACAGCGGTATGGCTACACCTTC
CASKPGQRYGYTF
>TRBV9|TRBJ2-7|-|-
TGTGCCAGCAGCCCCCGTGGCGGACCTAGATTATACGAGCAGTACTTC
CASSPRGGPRLYEQYF
>TRBV28|TRBJ2-7|few|TRBD1
TGTGCCAGCAGTTTATCAGGACAGGGTTTCGAGCAGTACTTC
CASSLSGQGFEQYF
>TRBV7-2|TRBJ2-3|-|-
TGTGCCAGCAGCGTAGAGGTTCCAACAGATACGCAGTATTTT
CASSVEVPTDTQYF
>TRBV7-3|TRBJ2-7|-|TRBD2
TGTGCCAGCAGCTCCGATAGCGGGCCAAGGAATGAGCAGTACTTC
CASSSDSGPRNEQYF
>TRBV20-1|TRBJ2-1|many|-
TGCAGTGCTCCTGTCCCCGACATGACCTACAATGAGCAGTTCTTC
CSAPVPDMTYNEQFF
>TRBV12-3/TRBV12-4|TRBJ2-2|-|TRBD2
TGTGCCAGCAACTCTGTCCTAGCGGGTAGTTTCGGGGAGCTGTTTTTT
CASNSVLAGSFGELFF
>TRBV29-1|TRBJ2-7|-|-
TGCAGCGTTGAAGCCGGGCAGGGCGTGGGCGAGCAGTACTTC
CSVEAGQGVGEQYF
>TRBV28|TRBJ1-1|-|-
TGTGCCAGCCGCTCCGGGGGAAACACTGAAGCTTTCTTT
CASRSGGNTEAFF
>TRBV6-5|TRBJ2-1|-|-
TGTGCCAGCGGTCCAGGGGGAGGTGAGCAGTTCTTC
CASGPGGGEQFF
>TRBV11-3|TRBJ2-5|-|TRBD2
TGTGCCAGCAGCCTGGGACTAGCGGAGACGGGAGAGACCCAGTACTTC
CASSLGLAETGETQYF